This T cell receptor (beta chain) was sequenced for a study of cytomegalovirus exposure and HLA in healthy donors. Findings and caveats of the study: Sequence variants that were highly shared formed a cluster that was likely a sequencing artifact.

In the case of this clone: Its antigen is as yet unknown.

Germline V gene lookup returns CDR1 LGHNT and CDR2 FRNRAP. This CDR3 region has 13 residues. With 6 bases removed from V and 6 bases from J, the gap between germline ends came to 13 bases. With 60 Vbeta and 13 Jbeta primers, the PCR was carried out. Some clones are missing from TCRdb's copy, which holds only in-frame ones; the method was immunoSEQ multiplex PCR. The sample includes some 56,000 clones. The receptor was isolated from a woman younger than 45 in good health and CMV-seropositive. The genes are TRBV12-5 and TRBJ2-3; the D gene is possibly TRBD2 (5 bases). Sequencing input: PBMCs. In DNA, the CDR3 is TGTGCTAGTGGCCCCGGGGTAACGGATACGCAGTATTTT. Translating it yields CASGPGVTDTQYF.